This T cell receptor (beta chain) stems from a study of blood T cell repertoires in COVID-19. Only in-frame clones appear in the TCRdb table, and some are missing; sequencing was by immunoSEQ multiplex PCR. The sample consists of 120,000 or so clones, around 89% of them appearing once. This clonotype was obtained from a man in his sixties or seventies with active or convalescent COVID-19. Sequenced: peripheral blood.

The CDR3 region has the DNA TGTGCCTGGAGTTGGAGCTCTGGGGCCAACGTCCTGACTTTC. Protein: CAWSWSSGANVLTF. The chain has TRBV30 and TRBJ2-6, with D unclear. Germline V gives CDR1 GTSNPN, CDR2 SVGIG (reference sequence). The V and J ends lost 2 bases and 0 bases respectively, with 5 bases between them. CDR3 length: 14 amino acids.